A single sample is the source of the 2 T cell receptor beta chains below, sequenced in a study of shared clonotypes between healthy human individuals. Here immunoSEQ multiplex PCR was the method, and the copy in TCRdb shows in-frame clones only, minus some. This repertoire shows more than 2 million clones, around 96% found once; its top ten account for about 1.1%. CD45RO-negative CD8 cells positively selected for CCR7 made up the naive population, which excluded terminally differentiated effector memory CD45RA+ cells. The specimen sequenced was naive CD8+ T cells sorted from blood. All receptors come from a young man in good health.

The CDR3, as DNA: TGTGCCAGCAGTTTATCGCCGGCCCCAACCCCAACCCAGCCCCAGCATTTT. Amino acids: CASSLSPAPTPTQPQHF. The chain combines TRBV27 with TRBJ1-5; D remains unclear. Germline V CDR1 and CDR2: MNHEY, SMNVEV (reference sequence). The CDR3 has 17 amino acids. V was cut by 0 bases and J by 7 bases, with 19 bases left in between.

This clone was counted a single time. This sample also contains other DNA sequences that code for the same CDR3. This chain's CDR3 is CASSLLGGNTEAFF. Written as DNA, the CDR3 is TGTGCCAGCAGTTTATTAGGAGGCAACACTGAAGCTTTCTTT. The chain couples TRBV28 to TRBJ1-1, with unresolved D. Germline V lookup: CDR1 MDHEN, CDR2 SYDVKM. There are 14 residues in the CDR3. V was pared by 1 base and J by 2 bases, with 8 bases between. The complete variable domain, with remaining parts taken from reference TRBV28 and TRBJ1-1, reads DVKVTQSSRYLVKRTGEKVFLECVQDMDHENMFWYRQDPGLGLRLIYFSYDVKMKEKGDIPEGYSVSREKKERFSLILESASTNQTSMYLCASSLLGGNTEAFFGQGTRLTVV.